Listed below are T cell receptor beta chains from one sample, sequenced in a study of blood T cell repertoires in COVID-19. Using immunoSEQ multiplex PCR, the repertoire was profiled, and TCRdb retains in-frame clones only, with some absent. This table holds fewer than 350,000 clones, just over 90% found once. The material sequenced was PBMCs or T cells enriched from blood (not recorded which). Receptors originate from a woman aged 40 to 50 with acute COVID-19. The CDR3 runs from the conserved cysteine through the conserved F or W. D genes are given only for firm matches.

. | TRBJ1-2 | TRBV24-1 | TGTGCCACCAGTCCCGGGAGGGAATGGGGCTATGGCTACACCTTC | CATSPGREWGYGYTF
. | TRBJ1-6 | TRBV19 | TGTGCCAGTAGTCCCTCCGCGGGCAGAGATTCACCCCTCCACTTT | CASSPSAGRDSPLHF
TRBD1 | TRBJ1-2 | TRBV28 | TGTGCCACCAGGACAGGAGCTTATGGCTACACCTTC | CATRTGAYGYTF
TRBD2 | TRBJ2-1 | TRBV30 | TGTGCCTGGAGTCCGTTGGCGGGAGGGCCGCGCGTTGGAGCGTTCTTC | CAWSPLAGGPRVGAFF
TRBD1 | TRBJ2-7 | TRBV15 | TGTGCCACCAGCAGAGGTACCGGGACAGGGAGGAACGAGCAGTACTTC | CATSRGTGTGRNEQYF
. | TRBJ1-2 | TRBV4-3 | TGCGCCAGCGGCACAGCGGGAGGCTATGGCTACACCTTC | CASGTAGGYGYTF
. | TRBJ2-3 | TRBV7-2 | TGTGCCAGCAGCTACTCCTGGTTGCGCCCAGATACGCAGTATTTT | CASSYSWLRPDTQYF
TRBD2 | TRBJ2-1 | TRBV7-2 | TGTGCCAGCAGCCTAGGGACTAGCGGGGGGGCCCGCCCCTACAATGAGCAGTTCTTC | CASSLGTSGGARPYNEQFF
. | TRBJ1-1 | TRBV18 | TGTGCCAGCTCACCTGGTTTGGGCAGAACTGAAGCTTTCTTT | CASSPGLGRTEAFF
TRBD1 | TRBJ2-5 | TRBV19 | TGTGCCAGTAGTAGACCGGGACAGGGCCAAGAGACCCAGTACTTC | CASSRPGQGQETQYF
. | TRBJ2-5 | TRBV5-6 | TGTGCCAGCAGCTCATTCATGCGGAGGGGCCCCAACCAAGAGACCCAGTACTTC | CASSSFMRRGPNQETQYF
TRBD1 | TRBJ1-1 | TRBV7-9 | TGTGCCAGCAGCCCAAGGGGACAGGGGTCGACTGAAGCTTTCTTT | CASSPRGQGSTEAFF
. | TRBJ1-3 | TRBV11-2 | TGTGCCAGCAGCTTAGAATTTTTGGCAAGGGGGAACACCATATATTTT | CASSLEFLARGNTIYF
. | TRBJ2-7 | TRBV21-1 | TGTGCCAGCAACCTCCGGGACAGGGGAGAGCACGAGCAGTACTTC | CASNLRDRGEHEQYF
. | TRBJ2-2 | TRBV28 | TGTGCCAGCAGTTTACAGACCGGGGAGCTGTTTTTT | CASSLQTGELFF
. | TRBJ2-5 | TRBV12-3/TRBV12-4 | TGTGCCAGCAGTTTGAGGGAGACCCAGTACTTC | CASSLRETQYF
. | TRBJ2-4 | TRBV5-1 | TGCGCCAGCAGCTTGGGTTTACAGACCTTAGCCAAAAACATTCAGTACTTC | CASSLGLQTLAKNIQYF
. | TRBJ2-1 | TRBV7-2 | TGTGCCAGCAGCTCACCGGGACACTACAATGAGCAGTTCTTC | CASSSPGHYNEQFF
TRBD1 | TRBJ2-7 | TRBV9 | TGTGCCAGCAGCGTAGGTCCAGGGGGCGACTACGAGCAGTACTTC | CASSVGPGGDYEQYF